This TCR beta chain derives from a study of T cells in tuberculosis listed by TCRdb under 2018. In terms of the full investigation: The study combined CD1B tetramers and high-throughput TCR immunosequencing to characterize T cells specific for the mycobacterial lipid antigen glucose monomycolate (GMM). With 9 to 11 people per group, a South African clinical cohort compared IGRA-negative adolescents, IGRA-positive adolescents with latent tuberculosis, and adults with active tuberculosis. Active tuberculosis patient PBMC were archived before or within 7 days of starting standard anti-tuberculosis treatment.

The time point label for this specimen denotes: new active TB diagnosis, blood taken before or within 7 days of starting treatment. Patients with active tuberculosis were defined as newly diagnosed, HIV-seronegative South African adults aged 18 years or older. Confirmation of active tuberculosis was based on positive sputum smear microscopy and/or a positive M. tuberculosis culture. Immunosequencing of unsorted cryopreserved PBMC covered, on average, roughly 93,000 T cells per clinical donor. Results the study describes overall, beyond this receptor: Clinical samples were chosen by availability of cryopreserved specimens, and active tuberculosis cases were adults while controls were adolescents. Shorter CDR3-alpha lengths in active tuberculosis patients partly drove the smaller NN-distances, and the TCR-beta difference was not statistically significant. Compared with IGRA-negative controls, TCR-alpha repertoires from active tuberculosis had smaller mean NN-distances to GMM-specific TCRs, which suggests clonal expansion of these TCRs. A classifier using the diverse GMM-specific repertoire reached roughly 89% accuracy (AUROC around 0.9), compared with over 60% accuracy using GEM motif frequencies.

From the cysteine up to the phenylalanine, the CDR3 has a length of 17 residues. The sequence is cut down to CDR3 DNA, 51 bases in frame from base 1. V is shortened by 0 bases, J by 2 bases, and the region joining them spans 11 bases. According to the germline V gene, CDR1 reads MGHRA and CDR2 reads YSYEKL. TCR libraries were generated with the immunoSEQ multiplex PCR assay, using TCR-beta and/or TCR-alpha/delta assays for each sample. The Illumina high-throughput platform was used to sequence the amplified TCR libraries. As for how the authors treated the data: Clustering and dimensionality reduction were performed using pairwise TCRdist distances among GMM-specific receptors from ex vivo sorted or in vitro expanded T cells. The score assigned to each clinical repertoire was mean NN-distance, meaning the average TCRdist to the nearest 10% of tetramer-positive reference sequences. GEM TCR motif frequency was calculated as the fraction of unique TCRs that matched known GEM sequences by V/J usage and CDR3 length. Linear discriminant analysis with leave-one-out cross-validation, implemented in scikit-learn, was used to classify active tuberculosis. TCRdb's version of the immuneACCESS table is confined to in-frame rearrangements and falls short of the full clone set. An unresolved V gene accounts for under half of the shortfall where checked; the remainder is of unknown origin. V and J calls and clone size come straight from that table; D and trimming were deduced from the DNA. In this sample the table shows about 35,000 clones, approximately 93% of which occur a single time. The ten largest make up about an eighth of the sample.

About this clone itself: What antigen it recognizes has not been identified. Base qualities are not recorded, but no much larger clone differs from it by a single base.

The sequencing here drew on PBMCs, taken at tuberculosis diagnosis. The sequence is built from TRBV4-1 and TRBJ2-6, with no reliable assignment of the D segment. This TCR derives from an adult with tuberculosis. The CDR3 here reads CASSQDPPGTGANVLTF. The nucleotide sequence is TGCGCCAGCAGCCAAGATCCCCCAGGAACTGGGGCCAACGTCCTGACTTTC.